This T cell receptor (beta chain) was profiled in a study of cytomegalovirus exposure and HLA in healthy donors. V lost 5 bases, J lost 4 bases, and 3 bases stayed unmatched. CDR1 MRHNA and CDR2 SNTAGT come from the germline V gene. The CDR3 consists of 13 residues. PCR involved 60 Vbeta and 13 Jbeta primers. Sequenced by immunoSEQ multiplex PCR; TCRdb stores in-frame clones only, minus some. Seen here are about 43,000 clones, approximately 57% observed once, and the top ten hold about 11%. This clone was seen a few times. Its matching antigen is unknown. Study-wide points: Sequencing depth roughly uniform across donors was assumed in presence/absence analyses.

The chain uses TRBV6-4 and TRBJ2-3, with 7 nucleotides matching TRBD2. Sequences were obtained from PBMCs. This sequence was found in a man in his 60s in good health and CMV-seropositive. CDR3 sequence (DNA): TGTGCCAGCAGTCCGCGGGAGTCAGATACGCAGTATTTT. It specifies CASSPRESDTQYF.